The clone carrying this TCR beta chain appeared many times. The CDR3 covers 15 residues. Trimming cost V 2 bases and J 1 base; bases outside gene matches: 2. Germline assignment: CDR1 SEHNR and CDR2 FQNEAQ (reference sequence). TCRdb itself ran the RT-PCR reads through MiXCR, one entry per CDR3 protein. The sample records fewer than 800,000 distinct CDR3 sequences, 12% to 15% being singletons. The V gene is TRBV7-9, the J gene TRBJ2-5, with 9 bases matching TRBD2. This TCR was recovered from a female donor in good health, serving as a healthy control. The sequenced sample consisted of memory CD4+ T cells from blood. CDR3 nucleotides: TGTGCCAGCAGCTTACAAGCGGGGGGCCAAGAGACCCAGTACTTC. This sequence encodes CASSLQAGGQETQYF.